Below, one T cell receptor beta chain is given with its context. The antigen is not known. One junction end does not reproduce the germline sequence, and a read error may be involved. The CDR3 has 14 residues. Germline lookup yields CDR1 MNHNS and CDR2 SASEGT. The data derive from a study of CD8 T cells in ankylosing spondylitis. A quantitative 5'-RACE method, one with molecular barcodes, was used to make TCR beta libraries. In TCRdb, the 5' RACE reads were re-called with MiXCR into one record per CDR3 protein. Of 250,000 to 300,000 distinct CDR3 sequences listed, around 18% are singletons. General study points: The study identified a TCR beta motif of several highly homologous variants that appeared characteristic of ankylosing spondylitis blood. As reported, disease-linked clones showed significant enrichment in matched ankylosing spondylitis synovial fluid.

The sample was blood, either unsorted or a sorted T cell fraction (not recorded which). This TCR was recovered from a male donor with ankylosing spondylitis or in good health (not recorded which). The chain combines TRBV6-1 with TRBJ2-3, with TRBD2 identical over 12 bases. CDR3 DNA: TGTGCCAGCAGGGCTAGCGGGGGGGCAGATGCGCAGTATTTT. Protein: CASRASGGADAQYF.